This entry lists 25 T cell receptor beta chains sequenced from one sample in a study of Tregs in tolerant kidney transplant recipients. Their cognate antigens are unknown. Some clones are missing from TCRdb's copy, which holds only in-frame ones; the method was immunoSEQ multiplex PCR. The repertoire holds some 15,000 clones, around 60% seen once, with 3.2% in the top ten. The sample comprised Tregs from blood cultured with allogeneic cells. The receptors shown here come from a human donor in good health.

This clone was observed a few times. The chain recombines TRBV21-1 with TRBJ1-2. TRBV21-1 is a known pseudogene. This CDR3 spans 10 amino acids. CDR3 in DNA: TGTGCCAGCAGCTTACGGGGCTACACCTTC. It specifies CASSLRGYTF.

This chain links TRBV9 with TRBJ2-1, with D perhaps matching TRBD1 or TRBD2 (5 bases each). CDR3 length: 16 amino acids. Deletions cut 0 bases from V and 9 bases from J, with 19 bases between. The germline V gene encodes CDR1 SGDLS and CDR2 YYNGEE. This CDR3 is CASSVGSGRPSGEQFF. CDR3 bases: TGTGCCAGCAGCGTAGGGTCGGGACGCCCCTCCGGTGAGCAGTTCTTC.

This rearrangement joins TRBV5-1 to TRBJ1-1; TRBD1 agrees at 9 bases. Germline V CDR1 and CDR2: SGHRS, YFSETQ. V trimming: 4 bases; J trimming: 0 bases; junction bases outside the gene matches: 4. This CDR3 has 15 amino acids. This chain's CDR3 is CASSGGDRVNTEAFF. The CDR3 DNA reads TGCGCCAGCAGCGGAGGGGACAGGGTGAACACTGAAGCTTTCTTT.

This clone is labeled as medium-sized. V is TRBV7-2 and J is TRBJ1-5, with a weak D call TRBD1 (5 bases). Trimming removed 5 bases from V and 4 bases from J, with 15 bases in between. This CDR3 has 15 residues. Germline V gene sequence: CDR1 SGHTA, CDR2 FQGNSA. The CDR3 nucleotides are TGTGCCAGCAGCGAACAGGTAGTTCGGAATCAGCCCCAGCATTTT. Translated: CASSEQVVRNQPQHF.

This clone showed up just a few times. V and J are TRBV25-1 and TRBJ1-1; D remains ambiguous. V shed 4 bases and J shed 4 bases, with 10 bases lying between them. CDR1 MGHDK and CDR2 SYGVNS come from the germline V gene. CDR3 length: 13 amino acids. CDR3 region: CASSGLGSTEAFF. In nucleotides, the CDR3 is TGTGCCAGCAGTGGTCTGGGGAGCACTGAAGCTTTCTTT.

The CDR3 region is CASSVGTPGYEQYF. The CDR3 DNA reads TGTGCCAGCAGCGTCGGGACACCAGGTTACGAGCAGTACTTC. The V call is TRBV9, the J call TRBJ2-7, with D maybe TRBD1 (6 bases). This CDR3 has 14 amino acids. Trimming took off 2 bases at V and 4 bases at J, with 13 bases between the two ends. Germline assignment: CDR1 SGDLS and CDR2 YYNGEE.

V gene TRBV6-5 combines with J gene TRBJ2-5; D is unclear. Deletions cut 5 bases from V and 2 bases from J, with 6 bases between. Germline CDR1 reads MNHEY; CDR2 reads SVGAGI. This CDR3 has 12 amino acids. The CDR3 protein is CASSRNQETQYF. In DNA, the CDR3 is TGTGCCAGCAGTAGAAATCAAGAGACCCAGTACTTC.

V gene TRBV18 combines with J gene TRBJ2-2; D is unclear. With 3 bases removed from V and 8 bases from J, the gap between germline ends came to 10 bases. The CDR3 extends over 13 amino acids. CDR1 KGHSH and CDR2 LQKENI come from the germline V gene. CDR3 nucleotides: TGTGCCAGCTCACCGTCCGTGGGAGGGGAGCTGTTTTTT. Translated, it gives CASSPSVGGELFF.

At least ten counts were recorded for this clone. The chain is built from TRBV5-4 and TRBJ2-7, with 7 nucleotides matching TRBD1. Germline lookup yields CDR1 SGHNT and CDR2 YYREEE (reference sequence). The V and J ends lost 4 bases and 3 bases, in that order; junction bases with no gene match: 10. The CDR3 runs 15 residues. The CDR3 protein is CASSQQQGSIYEQYF. CDR3 in DNA: TGTGCCAGCAGCCAACAACAGGGGTCGATCTACGAGCAGTACTTC.

In its sample, this clone was seen a few times. The CDR3 loop is CASRAGTLAKNIQYF. For the CDR3, the DNA is TGTGCCAGCAGAGCCGGGACTCTAGCCAAAAACATTCAGTACTTC. The chain joins TRBV6-5 to TRBJ2-4; TRBD2 is a possible D gene (6 bases). The V gene lost 6 bases and the J gene lost 0 bases, with 12 bases spanning the gap. The CDR3 length is 15 residues. Germline lookup yields CDR1 MNHEY and CDR2 SVGAGI.

This clone has a handful of counts. The chain employs TRBV20-1 and TRBJ2-5, with unresolved D. Germline lookup yields CDR1 DFQATT and CDR2 SNEGSKA (reference sequence). The length of the CDR3 is 11 residues. V lost 0 bases and J lost 4, with 3 bases in between. The CDR3, as DNA: TGCAGTGCTAGAGATCGAGAGACCCAGTACTTC. Translated, it gives CSARDRETQYF.

The chain recombines TRBV25-1 with TRBJ2-5; no clear D gene. The V and J ends lost 6 bases and 1 base respectively, with 9 bases between them. Germline CDR1 is MGHDK and CDR2 is SYGVNS. The CDR3 covers 13 residues. DNA of the CDR3: TGTGCCAGCAGCCGCCCCCCCCAAGAGACCCAGTACTTC. Its protein is CASSRPPQETQYF.

A single count supports this clone. The chain employs TRBV5-1 and TRBJ2-3; D gene ambiguous. The CDR3 has 14 amino acids. V lost 0 bases, J lost 2 bases, and 7 bases lay in between. Germline V gene data show CDR1 as SGHRS and CDR2 as YFSETQ. This CDR3 is CASSLGQITDTQYF. The CDR3 DNA is TGCGCCAGCAGCTTGGGGCAAATCACAGATACGCAGTATTTT. The whole variable domain, remainder taken from reference TRBV5-1 and TRBJ2-3, is KAGVTQTPRYLIKTRGQQVTLSCSPISGHRSVSWYQQTPGQGLQFLFEYFSETQRNKGNFPGRFSGRQFSNSRSEMNVSTLELGDSALYLCASSLGQITDTQYFGPGTRLTVL.

This chain connects TRBV5-8 to TRBJ2-6; D possibly matches TRBD1 or TRBD2 (5 bases each). The CDR3 runs to 15 residues. Germline CDR1 reads SGHTS; CDR2 reads YDEGEE. Trimming removed 2 bases at V and 2 bases at J, with 8 bases between. The CDR3 DNA reads as TGTGCCAGCAGCTTCCGGGGCGCTGGGGCCAACGTCCTGACTTTC. Translated, it gives CASSFRGAGANVLTF.

In the case of this clone: This could be a read error, since a much larger clone is one nucleotide away. The chain is built from TRBV29-1 and TRBJ1-1; 9 bases match TRBD1. V gave up 3 bases and J gave up 9 bases; unmatched junction bases: 11. The CDR3 runs to 14 residues. Germline CDR1 SQVTM, CDR2 ANQGSEA. CDR3 region: CSVDLGTGSLKAFF. The CDR3 nucleotides read TGCAGCGTTGATCTTGGGACAGGGAGTCTGAAAGCTTTCTTT.

The chain has TRBV4-1 and TRBJ2-2; possible D gene TRBD2, 6 bases. CDR1 and CDR2 (germline): MGHRA, YSYEKL. There are 17 residues in the CDR3. V lost 0 bases and J 4 bases, leaving 15 bases between the germline ends. This CDR3 reads CASSQDGRRQITGELFF. The DNA of the CDR3 is TGCGCCAGCAGCCAAGATGGGAGGCGGCAGATCACCGGGGAGCTGTTTTTT.

The chain joins TRBV11-3 to TRBJ2-1, with TRBD2 matching 10 bases. Trimming took 2 bases from V and 9 from J; bases not matched to a gene: 1. The length of the CDR3 is 13 residues. Germline-derived CDR1 and CDR2 are SGHNT and YENEEA. CDR3: CASSLLAGVEQFF. The CDR3 nucleotides read TGTGCCAGCAGCTTACTAGCGGGGGTTGAGCAGTTCTTC. The variable domain in full, completed from reference TRBV11-3 and TRBJ2-1, reads EAGVVQSPRYKIIEKKQPVAFWCNPISGHNTLYWYLQNLGQGPELLIRYENEEAVDDSQLPKDRFSAERLKGVDSTLKIQPAELGDSAVYLCASSLLAGVEQFFGPGTRLTVL.

The table lists this clone with a count of one. The chain is built from TRBV6-1 and TRBJ1-2; D is uncertain. The ends were cut back, 6 bases at V and 5 bases at J, with 13 bases in the middle. There are 13 residues in the CDR3. Germline assignment: CDR1 MNHNS and CDR2 SASEGT. The chain's CDR3 is CASRAPATYGYTF. DNA for the CDR3: TGTGCCAGCAGGGCGCCGGCCACTTATGGCTACACCTTC.

This clone is large (0.1 to 1%) by share. The chain recombines TRBV5-4 with TRBJ2-7; no clear D. Trimming stripped 0 bases from V and 2 bases from J, with 6 bases between. The CDR3 consists of 13 residues. CDR1 and CDR2 (germline): SGHNT, YYREEE (reference sequence). CDR3 amino acids: CASSLGEAYEQYF. The CDR3 DNA follows: TGTGCCAGCAGCTTGGGGGAAGCCTACGAGCAGTACTTC.

This clone was recorded a few times. J is TRBJ1-3 and V is TRBV7-9; TRBD1 matches at 7 bases. Trimming cost V 1 base and J 4 bases; bases outside gene matches: 4. The CDR3 has 15 amino acids. In germline, CDR1 is SEHNR, CDR2 FQNEAQ (reference sequence). This CDR3 is CASSLGDREGNTIYF. The CDR3 coding sequence is TGTGCCAGCAGCTTAGGAGACAGGGAGGGAAACACCATATATTTT.

The chain joins TRBV11-3 to TRBJ2-5; D uncertain. The germline CDR1 and CDR2 sequences are SGHNT and YENEEA. This CDR3 has 12 residues. The ends were cut back, 1 base at V and 11 bases at J, with 11 bases in the middle. The CDR3 spells CASSLVLTEQYF. The CDR3, as DNA: TGTGCCAGCAGCTTAGTCCTGACCGAACAGTACTTC.

This chain joins TRBV9 and TRBJ2-3; 7 bases fit TRBD2. Germline CDR1 reads SGDLS; CDR2 reads YYNGEE. Trimming took 4 bases from V and 2 from J; bases not matched to a gene: 13. There are 17 residues in the CDR3. The CDR3 bases are TGTGCCAGCAGCCCGGAGGGAGGGCGGGATTACACAGATACGCAGTATTTT. Amino acid sequence: CASSPEGGRDYTDTQYF.

This sequence joins TRBV5-1 and TRBJ2-7; 9 bases line up with TRBD1. CDR3 size: 15 residues. CDR1 is SGHRS, CDR2 YFSETQ, per germline. The J segment lost 2 bases and the V segment lost 0 bases, leaving 3 bases of the junction unmatched. The CDR3 nucleotides read TGCGCCAGCAGCTTGGGGGGGACAGGGCCCTACGAGCAGTACTTC. This codes for CASSLGGTGPYEQYF.

This sequence joins TRBV4-1 and TRBJ2-3; D possibly corresponds to TRBD2 (5 bases). V was pared by 5 bases and J by 0 bases, with 9 bases between. CDR1 and CDR2 from the germline V gene are MGHRA and YSYEKL. This CDR3 has 14 amino acids. For the CDR3, the DNA is TGCGCCAGCAGCTTCCGGACTAGCACAGATACGCAGTATTTT. Translating gives CASSFRTSTDTQYF.

The chain uses TRBV5-4 and TRBJ1-2; D is unresolved. CDR1 and CDR2 (germline): SGHNT, YYREEE (reference sequence). CDR3 length equals 15 residues. V was pared by 0 bases and J by 4 bases, with 13 bases between. In nucleotides, the CDR3 is TGTGCCAGCAGCTTGGTGGTGGATCGGCCCTATGGCTACACCTTC. Translated: CASSLVVDRPYGYTF.